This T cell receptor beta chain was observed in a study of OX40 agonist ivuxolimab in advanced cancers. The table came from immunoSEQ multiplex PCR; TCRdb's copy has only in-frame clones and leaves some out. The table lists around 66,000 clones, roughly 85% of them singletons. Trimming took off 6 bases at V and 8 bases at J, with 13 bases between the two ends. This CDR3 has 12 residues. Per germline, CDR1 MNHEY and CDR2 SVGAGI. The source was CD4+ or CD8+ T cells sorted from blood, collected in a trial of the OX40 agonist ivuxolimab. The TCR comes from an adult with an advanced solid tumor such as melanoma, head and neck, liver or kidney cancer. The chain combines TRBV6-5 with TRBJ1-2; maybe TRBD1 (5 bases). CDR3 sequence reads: CASSQGPWGYTF. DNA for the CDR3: TGTGCCAGCAGCCAGGGCCCGTGGGGCTACACCTTC.